Shown below are 29 T cell receptor beta chains from a single sample sequenced in a study of blood T cell repertoires in COVID-19. Repertoires were generated with immunoSEQ multiplex PCR, while TCRdb's copy carries only in-frame clones and drops some. The sample contains 150,000 to 160,000 clones, about 79% of which appear only once. Sequences were obtained from peripheral blood. All receptors derive from a woman in her sixties or seventies with acute or convalescent COVID-19.

This rearrangement joins TRBV30 to TRBJ2-3; a possible D gene is TRBD1 (5 bases). The CDR3 runs to 11 residues. The V and J ends lost 5 bases and 4 bases respectively, with 7 bases between them. From germline, CDR1 is GTSNPN and CDR2 SVGIG (reference sequence). The DNA for the CDR3 is TGTGCCTGGGAACAGGCAGATACGCAGTATTTT. Translation gives CAWEQADTQYF. Full variable domain (outside the CDR3, taken from reference TRBV30 and TRBJ2-3): SQTIHQWPATLVQPVGSPLSLECTVEGTSNPNLYWYRQAAGRGLQLLFYSVGIGQISSEVPQNLSASRPQDRQFILSSKKLLLSDSGFYLCAWEQADTQYFGPGTRLTVL.

In this sample, this clone turned up a few times. The rearrangement joins TRBV6-2 or TRBV6-3 to TRBJ2-5; TRBD1 matches 7 bases. Germline assignment: CDR1 MNHEY and CDR2 SVGEGT. The CDR3 loop spans 14 amino acids. The ends lost 4 bases at V and 6 bases at J; junction bases unmatched: 8. The CDR3 loop reads CASSSNRGSKTQYF. In DNA form, the CDR3 reads TGTGCCAGCAGTTCCAACAGGGGATCGAAGACCCAGTACTTC.

The chain combines TRBV19 with TRBJ1-5; 11 bases align to TRBD1. Germline CDR1 reads LNHDA; CDR2 reads SQIVND (reference sequence). The trim removed 3 bases at V and 8 bases at J, leaving 9 bases unmatched. This CDR3 has 16 residues. The CDR3 is CASSIGGQGGFKPQHF. CDR3 bases: TGTGCCAGTAGTATTGGGGGACAGGGGGGCTTTAAGCCCCAGCATTTT.

The chain combines TRBV19 with TRBJ1-6, with a weak D call TRBD1 (5 bases). Trimming shortened V by 3 bases and J by 4 bases, and 10 bases separated the two germline ends. Per germline, CDR1 LNHDA and CDR2 SQIVND (reference sequence). This CDR3 region has 15 residues. The CDR3, as DNA: TGTGCCAGTAGTATGGGGGGAACTTATAATTCACCCCTCCACTTT. Protein: CASSMGGTYNSPLHF.

This chain uses TRBV7-9 with TRBJ1-5; D is unresolved. Germline V gene lookup returns CDR1 SEHNR and CDR2 FQNEAQ (reference sequence). The CDR3 contains 14 residues. Trimming removed 1 base at V and 6 bases at J, with 10 bases between. This CDR3 reads CASSLGPSGQPQHF. For the CDR3, the DNA is TGTGCCAGCAGCTTAGGACCCTCGGGTCAGCCCCAGCATTTT.

V and J are TRBV12-3 or TRBV12-4 and TRBJ2-5; D is ambiguous. The CDR3 sequence is 11 residues long. V was clipped by 6 bases and J by 5 bases, with 7 bases between them. CDR3 sequence reads: CASRLRETQYF. The CDR3 DNA reads TGTGCCAGCAGGTTGCGGGAGACCCAGTACTTC.

This clone was counted a few times. V is TRBV20-1 and J is TRBJ1-6; no clear D. The V end lost 3 bases, the J end lost 8 bases, and 14 bases lay between the germline ends. This CDR3 is 14 amino acids long. Per germline, CDR1 DFQATT and CDR2 SNEGSKA (reference sequence). The CDR3 reads CSASFGPGDSPLHF. The CDR3 nucleotides read TGCAGTGCTAGTTTCGGACCCGGGGATTCACCCCTCCACTTT.

The gene calls are TRBV20-1 and TRBJ1-2; D not certain. Deletions cut 3 bases from V and 2 bases from J, with 7 bases between. The CDR3 length is 12 residues. Per the germline V gene, CDR1 is DFQATT and CDR2 is SNEGSKA (reference sequence). CDR3 protein: CSASFQNYGYTF. In DNA, the CDR3 is TGCAGTGCTAGTTTCCAGAACTATGGCTACACCTTC.

This clone was seen a few times. The chain joins TRBV3-1 (or the pseudogene TRBV3-2) to TRBJ2-5, with 16 bases identical to TRBD2. CDR3 length: 17 amino acids. With V trimmed by 4 bases and J by 5 bases, 7 bases remained unmatched. The germline V gene has CDR1 LGHDT and CDR2 YNNKEL (reference sequence). The CDR3 spells CASSPGTSGGAWETQYF. The CDR3 DNA follows: TGTGCCAGCAGCCCTGGGACTAGCGGGGGGGCATGGGAGACCCAGTACTTC.

The J gene is TRBJ2-7, the V gene TRBV11-3; 7 bases are a match to TRBD1. This CDR3 has 15 amino acids. With 5 bases clipped from V and 1 base from J, the junction kept 8 bases outside the gene matches. Looked up from germline, CDR1 is SGHNT and CDR2 is YENEEA. CDR3 sequence (DNA): TGTGCCAGCAGCCTTTCTGGACAGGCTTCCTACGAGCAGTACTTC. Its protein product is CASSLSGQASYEQYF.

The genes are TRBV5-6 and TRBJ2-3, with 8 positions matching TRBD2. The CDR3 has 17 residues. CDR1 is SGHDT, CDR2 YYEEEE, per germline. The V gene end was trimmed by 1 base and the J gene end by 2 bases; junction bases not matched to a gene: 9. CDR3 amino acids: CASSLTQGLANTDTQYF. The CDR3 nucleotides read TGTGCCAGCAGCTTGACCCAAGGACTAGCTAACACAGATACGCAGTATTTT.

V is TRBV7-9 and J is TRBJ2-1, with no clear D. CDR1 and CDR2 from the germline V gene are SEHNR and FQNEAQ (reference sequence). V was pared by 4 bases and J by 4 bases, with 5 bases between. The CDR3 extends over 12 amino acids. CDR3 amino acids: CASSSRYNEQFF. The DNA of the CDR3 is TGTGCCAGCAGCTCCAGATACAATGAGCAGTTCTTC.

The chain carries TRBV9 and TRBJ2-2, with D possibly matching TRBD1 (5 bases). The ends were cut back, 3 bases at V and 5 bases at J, with 5 bases in the middle. The CDR3 is 12 residues long. Germline V CDR1 and CDR2: SGDLS, YYNGEE. CDR3 nucleotides: TGTGCCAGCAGCGCAGGGACCGGGGAGCTGTTTTTT. Residues: CASSAGTGELFF.

The rearrangement joins TRBV4-1 to TRBJ1-1; D remains unclear. CDR3 length: 12 residues. Trimming cost V 8 bases and J 1 base, with 8 bases left between them. CDR1 is MGHRA, CDR2 YSYEKL, per germline. The CDR3 DNA reads TGCGCCAGCTCCCGGGGGAACACTGAAGCTTTCTTT. Protein: CASSRGNTEAFF.

V and J are TRBV5-5 and TRBJ2-3; D not resolved. The V end was cut by 0 bases, the J end by 2 bases, with 4 bases between. Germline V gene lookup returns CDR1 SGHKS and CDR2 YYEKEE (reference sequence). The CDR3 spans 13 residues. The CDR3 DNA is TGTGCCAGCAGCTTGGCCGTCACAGATACGCAGTATTTT. Residues: CASSLAVTDTQYF.

This clone came up a few times. The CDR3 sequence is CASSLRGGTEAFF. The CDR3 DNA is TGTGCCAGCAGTTTAAGGGGGGGCACTGAAGCTTTCTTT. This rearrangement joins TRBV27 to TRBJ1-1, with a weak D call TRBD1 (6 bases). Trimming shortened V by 2 bases and J by 4 bases, and 8 bases separated the two germline ends. CDR3 length equals 13 residues. CDR1 is MNHEY and CDR2 is SMNVEV in the germline V gene (reference sequence).

The chain employs TRBV7-3 and TRBJ2-1, with 7 bases that match TRBD2. The CDR3 runs 15 residues. After removal of 5 bases from V and 2 bases from J, the junction contained 6 bases not matched to a gene. Germline V gene data show CDR1 as SGHTA and CDR2 as FQGTGA. For the CDR3, the DNA is TGTGCCAGCAGCCTAAGCGGGGCCACCTACAATGAGCAGTTCTTC. Amino acids: CASSLSGATYNEQFF.

This chain connects TRBV9 to TRBJ1-4; D remains ambiguous. CDR3 length: 15 residues. Between the trimmed V and J ends, which lost 4 bases and 7 bases, there was a span of 17 bases. The V gene's germline CDR1 is SGDLS and CDR2 YYNGEE. The CDR3 DNA sequence: TGTGCCAGCAGCCTCGAAGGAACAGTATCTGAAAAACTGTTTTTT. Protein sequence: CASSLEGTVSEKLFF.

The chain joins TRBV6-5 to TRBJ1-1, with D possibly matching TRBD1 (5 bases). CDR1 and CDR2 from the germline V gene are MNHEY and SVGAGI. Trimming took 6 bases from V and 3 from J, leaving 14 bases between them. The CDR3 spans 14 residues. CDR3 in amino acids: CASRLGLQDTEAFF. The CDR3 coding sequence is TGTGCCAGCAGATTGGGACTCCAGGACACTGAAGCTTTCTTT.

This chain joins TRBV4-1 and TRBJ1-6; perhaps TRBD1 as D (5 bases). Trimming removed 4 bases at V and 6 bases at J, with 13 bases between. The CDR3 loop spans 15 amino acids. The V gene's germline CDR1 is MGHRA and CDR2 YSYEKL. The CDR3 loop is CASSPGTTLNSPLHF. CDR3 nucleotides: TGCGCCAGCAGCCCCGGGACTACTCTTAATTCACCCCTCCACTTT.

V gene TRBV7-8 combines with J gene TRBJ2-7; weak D call: TRBD2 (6 bases). The germline V and J ends were trimmed by 4 bases and 0 bases, with 19 bases remaining between them. This CDR3 spans 17 amino acids. The germline gives CDR1 SGHVS, CDR2 FQNEAQ. The DNA of the CDR3 is TGTGCCAGCAGCTCGCCCCTTGGGGGGACCAGCTCCTACGAGCAGTACTTC. Encoded protein: CASSSPLGGTSSYEQYF.

This sequence joins TRBV7-3 and TRBJ1-1; TRBD1 is a possible D gene (6 bases). Germline V gene sequence: CDR1 SGHTA, CDR2 FQGTGA. The CDR3 is made up of 16 amino acids. The V end was cut by 0 bases, the J end by 7 bases, with 18 bases between. This CDR3 reads CASSLTGSPGGSEAFF. CDR3 coding DNA: TGTGCCAGCAGCTTAACAGGTTCACCGGGGGGCAGTGAAGCTTTCTTT. Supplemented by reference TRBV7-3 and TRBJ1-1, the full variable domain reads GAGVSQTPSNKVTEKGKYVELRCDPISGHTALYWYRQSLGQGPEFLIYFQGTGAADDSGLPNDRFFAVRPEGSVSTLKIQRTERGDSAVYLCASSLTGSPGGSEAFFGQGTRLTVV.

The chain links TRBV10-2 to TRBJ1-5, with 8 bases matching TRBD1. The V segment lost 5 bases and the J segment 6 bases; nucleotides outside the gene matches: 3. Per the germline V gene, CDR1 is WSHSY and CDR2 is SAAADI. The CDR3 totals 13 residues. The DNA for the CDR3 is TGCGCCAGCAGTACAGGGGGGGCTCAGCCCCAGCATTTT. Residues: CASSTGGAQPQHF.

This chain connects TRBV5-4 to TRBJ1-2; 10 bases are shared with TRBD1. V shed 2 bases and J 4 bases; nucleotides not matched to a gene: 5. CDR1 is SGHNT and CDR2 is YYREEE in the germline V gene (reference sequence). This CDR3 has 15 amino acids. CDR3 sequence reads: CASSFRDRGGYGYTF. The CDR3, as DNA: TGTGCCAGCAGCTTCCGGGACAGGGGAGGCTATGGCTACACCTTC.

The chain has TRBV28 and TRBJ1-2; a weak D match, TRBD1 (6 bases). Looked up from germline, CDR1 is MDHEN and CDR2 is SYDVKM. Trimming removed 2 bases at V and 7 bases at J, with 14 bases between. This CDR3 contains 14 residues. CDR3 amino acids: CASSLVGGGRGYTF. The CDR3 DNA is TGTGCCAGCAGTTTAGTAGGGGGGGGCCGTGGCTACACCTTC.

The genes are TRBV28 and TRBJ1-2; 10 bases line up with TRBD1. There are 15 residues in the CDR3. V was clipped by 5 bases and J by 4 bases; unmatched bases: 7. Per germline, CDR1 MDHEN and CDR2 SYDVKM. DNA of the CDR3: TGTGCCAGCAGTCCGGCGACAGGGGGCGGCTATGGCTACACCTTC. This gives the protein CASSPATGGGYGYTF.

The chain is built from TRBV30 and TRBJ1-1; D remains ambiguous. This CDR3 region has 14 residues. CDR1 and CDR2 (germline): GTSNPN, SVGIG (reference sequence). Trimming removed 2 bases from V and 0 bases from J, with 10 bases in between. For the CDR3, the DNA is TGTGCCTGGAGTCGAGGGCAGATGAACACTGAAGCTTTCTTT. This gives the protein CAWSRGQMNTEAFF. Together with reference TRBV30 and TRBJ1-1, the CDR3 gives the full variable domain: SQTIHQWPATLVQPVGSPLSLECTVEGTSNPNLYWYRQAAGRGLQLLFYSVGIGQISSEVPQNLSASRPQDRQFILSSKKLLLSDSGFYLCAWSRGQMNTEAFFGQGTRLTVV.

The chain has TRBV7-8 and TRBJ1-5, with no clear D. The V end lost 3 bases, the J end lost 2 bases, and 5 bases lay between the germline ends. The germline gives CDR1 SGHVS, CDR2 FQNEAQ. The CDR3 runs to 13 residues. The CDR3 region is CASSLSGNQPQHF. The CDR3 bases are TGTGCCAGCAGCTTGAGTGGCAATCAGCCCCAGCATTTT.

This sequence joins TRBV3-1 (or the pseudogene TRBV3-2) and TRBJ1-2; TRBD1 matches 8 bases. CDR3 length: 11 amino acids. V shed 5 bases, J shed 10 bases, and the junction held 3 bases outside the gene matches. Germline V gives CDR1 LGHDT, CDR2 YNNKEL (reference sequence). Written as DNA, the CDR3 is TGTGCCAGCAGCTCGGACAGGGCCTACACCTTC. It specifies CASSSDRAYTF.